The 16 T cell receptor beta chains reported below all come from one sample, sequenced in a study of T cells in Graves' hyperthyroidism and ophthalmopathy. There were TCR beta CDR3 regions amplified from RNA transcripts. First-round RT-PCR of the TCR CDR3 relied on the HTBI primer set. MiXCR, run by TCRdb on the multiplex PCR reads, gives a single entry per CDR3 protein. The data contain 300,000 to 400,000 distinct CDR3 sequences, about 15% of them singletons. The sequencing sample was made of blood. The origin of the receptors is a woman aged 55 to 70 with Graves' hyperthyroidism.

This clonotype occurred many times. The CDR3 bases are TGCAGCGTTGGCCCCGGGACAGGGCCAAAGAATGAGCAGTTCTTC. Its translation: CSVGPGTGPKNEQFF. The chain combines TRBV29-1 with TRBJ2-1; the match to TRBD1 covers 9 bases. The CDR3 sequence is 15 residues long. Germline CDR1 is SQVTM and CDR2 is ANQGSEA. J lost 7 bases, V lost 4 bases, and 11 bases had no gene match.

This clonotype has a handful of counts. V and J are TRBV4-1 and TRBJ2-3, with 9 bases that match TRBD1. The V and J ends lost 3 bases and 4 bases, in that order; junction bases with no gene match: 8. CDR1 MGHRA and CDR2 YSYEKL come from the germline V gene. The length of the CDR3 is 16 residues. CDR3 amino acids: CASSQAGQGWADTQYF. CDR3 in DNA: TGCGCCAGCAGCCAGGCGGGACAGGGTTGGGCAGATACGCAGTATTTT.

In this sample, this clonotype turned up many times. The CDR3: CASSSQRGRYYEQFF. Written as DNA, the CDR3 is TGTGCCAGCAGCTCCCAGCGGGGGCGGTATTATGAGCAGTTCTTC. The chain combines TRBV11-2 with TRBJ2-1; TRBD2 matches at 8 bases. CDR3 length: 15 residues. After removal of 4 bases from V and 8 bases from J, the junction contained 10 bases not matched to a gene. Germline loops: CDR1 SGHAT, CDR2 FQNNGV.

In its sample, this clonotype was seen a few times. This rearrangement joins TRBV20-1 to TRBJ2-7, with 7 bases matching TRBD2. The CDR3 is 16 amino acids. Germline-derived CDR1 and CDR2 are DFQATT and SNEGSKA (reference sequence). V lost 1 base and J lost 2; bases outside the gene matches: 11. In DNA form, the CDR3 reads TGCAGTGCTAGAGGAGTGAGCCTAGCGGAAGCCTACGAGCAGTACTTC. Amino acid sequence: CSARGVSLAEAYEQYF.

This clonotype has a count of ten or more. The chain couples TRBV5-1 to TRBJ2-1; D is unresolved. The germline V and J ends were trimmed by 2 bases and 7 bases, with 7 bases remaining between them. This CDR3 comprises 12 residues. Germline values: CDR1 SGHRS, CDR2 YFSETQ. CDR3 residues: CASSFGRNEQFF. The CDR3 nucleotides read TGCGCCAGCAGCTTTGGTAGGAATGAGCAGTTCTTC. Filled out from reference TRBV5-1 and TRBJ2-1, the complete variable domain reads KAGVTQTPRYLIKTRGQQVTLSCSPISGHRSVSWYQQTPGQGLQFLFEYFSETQRNKGNFPGRFSGRQFSNSRSEMNVSTLELGDSALYLCASSFGRNEQFFGPGTRLTVL.

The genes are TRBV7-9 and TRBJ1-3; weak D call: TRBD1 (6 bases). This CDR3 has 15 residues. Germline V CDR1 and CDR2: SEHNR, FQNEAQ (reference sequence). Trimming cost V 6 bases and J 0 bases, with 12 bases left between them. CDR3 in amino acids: CASRMDSRSGNTIYF. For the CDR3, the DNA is TGTGCCAGCAGGATGGACAGCCGCTCTGGAAACACCATATATTTT.

CDR3 sequence: CASSLNGAGVRDTQYF. The CDR3 nucleotides are TGTGCCAGCAGCTTAAATGGAGCGGGAGTTCGAGATACGCAGTATTTT. The chain couples TRBV11-1 to TRBJ2-3, with 8 bases aligning to TRBD2. This CDR3 comprises 16 residues. Trimming took 2 bases from V and 5 from J; bases not matched to a gene: 9. CDR1 and CDR2 (germline): SGHAT, FQDESV (reference sequence).

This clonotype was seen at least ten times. CDR3 in DNA: TGCAGTGCTAGAGATAGGGCCTACGAGCAGTACTTC. This sequence encodes CSARDRAYEQYF. This chain uses TRBV20-1 with TRBJ2-7; no clear D. The CDR3 loop spans 12 amino acids. Looked up from germline, CDR1 is DFQATT and CDR2 is SNEGSKA (reference sequence). The germline V and J ends were trimmed by 0 bases and 2 bases, with 5 bases remaining between them.

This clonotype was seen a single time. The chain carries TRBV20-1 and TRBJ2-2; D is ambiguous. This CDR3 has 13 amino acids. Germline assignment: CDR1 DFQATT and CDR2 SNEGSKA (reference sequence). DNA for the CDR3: TGCGGCTTGAGGCAGTTGAACACCGGGGAGCTGTTTTTT. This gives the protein CGLRQLNTGELFF.

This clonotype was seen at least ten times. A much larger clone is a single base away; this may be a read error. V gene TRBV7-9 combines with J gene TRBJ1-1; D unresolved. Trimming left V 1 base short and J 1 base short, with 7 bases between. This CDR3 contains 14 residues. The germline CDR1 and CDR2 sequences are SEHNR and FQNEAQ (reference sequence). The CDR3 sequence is CASSLEQQNTEAFF. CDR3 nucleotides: TGTGCCAGCAGCTTAGAACAGCAGAACACTGAAGCTTTCTTT. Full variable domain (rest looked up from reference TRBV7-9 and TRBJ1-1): DTGVSQNPRHKITKRGQNVTFRCDPISEHNRLYWYRQTLGQGPEFLTYFQNEAQLEKSRLLSDRFSAERPKGSFSTLEIQRTEQGDSAMYLCASSLEQQNTEAFFGQGTRLTVV.

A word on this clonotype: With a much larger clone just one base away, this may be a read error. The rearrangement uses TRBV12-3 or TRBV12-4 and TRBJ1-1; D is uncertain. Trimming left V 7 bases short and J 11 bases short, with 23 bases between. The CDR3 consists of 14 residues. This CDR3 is CASIPQRGFVSAFF. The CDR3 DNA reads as TGTGCCAGCATTCCCCAACGGGGTTTTGTATCGGCTTTCTTT.

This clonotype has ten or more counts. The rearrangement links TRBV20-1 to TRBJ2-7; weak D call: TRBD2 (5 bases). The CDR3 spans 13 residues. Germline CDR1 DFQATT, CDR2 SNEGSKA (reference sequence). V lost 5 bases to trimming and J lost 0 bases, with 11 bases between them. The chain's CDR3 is CSAASAASYEQYF. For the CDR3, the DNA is TGCAGTGCTGCCTCAGCGGCCTCCTACGAGCAGTACTTC.

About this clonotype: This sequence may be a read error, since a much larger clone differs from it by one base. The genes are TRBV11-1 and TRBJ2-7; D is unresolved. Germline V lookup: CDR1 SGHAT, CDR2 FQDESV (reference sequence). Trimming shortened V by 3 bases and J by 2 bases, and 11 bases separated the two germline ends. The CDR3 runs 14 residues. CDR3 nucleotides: TGTGCCAGCAGCTTCGGCAGGAGAGCCTACGAGCAGTACTTC. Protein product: CASSFGRRAYEQYF. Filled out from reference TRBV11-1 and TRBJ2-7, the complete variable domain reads EAEVAQSPRYKITEKSQAVAFWCDPISGHATLYWYRQILGQGPELLVQFQDESVVDDSQLPKDRFSAERLKGVDSTLKIQPAELGDSAMYLCASSFGRRAYEQYFGPGTRLTVT.

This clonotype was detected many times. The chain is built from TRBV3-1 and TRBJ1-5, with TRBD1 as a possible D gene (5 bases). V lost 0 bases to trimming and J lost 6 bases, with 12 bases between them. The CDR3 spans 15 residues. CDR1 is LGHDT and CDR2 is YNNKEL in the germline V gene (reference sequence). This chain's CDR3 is CASSQEGGFGQPQHF. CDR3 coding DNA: TGTGCCAGCAGCCAAGAGGGGGGGTTTGGTCAGCCCCAGCATTTT.

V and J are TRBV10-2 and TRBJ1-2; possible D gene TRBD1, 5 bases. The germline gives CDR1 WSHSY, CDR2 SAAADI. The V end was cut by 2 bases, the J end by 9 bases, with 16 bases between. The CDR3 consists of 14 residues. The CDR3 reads CASSEQGLRVSYTF. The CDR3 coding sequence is TGCGCCAGCAGTGAGCAGGGACTTCGTGTCAGCTACACCTTC.

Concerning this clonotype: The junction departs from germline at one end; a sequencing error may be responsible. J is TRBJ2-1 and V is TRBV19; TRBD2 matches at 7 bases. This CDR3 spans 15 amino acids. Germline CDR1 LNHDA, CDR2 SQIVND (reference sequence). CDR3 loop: CASTIGGSSYSEQFF. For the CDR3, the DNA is TGTGCCAGTACCATCGGCGGGAGCTCCTACAGTGAGCAGTTCTTC.